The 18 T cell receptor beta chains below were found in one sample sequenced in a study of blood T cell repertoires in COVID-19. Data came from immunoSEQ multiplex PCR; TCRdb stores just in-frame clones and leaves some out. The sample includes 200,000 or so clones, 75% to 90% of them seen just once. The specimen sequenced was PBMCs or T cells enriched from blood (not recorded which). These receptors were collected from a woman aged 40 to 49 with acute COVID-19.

The CDR3 DNA is TGTGCCAGCTCCCACCCAGGGCGCGTTTACGAGCAGTACTTC. Amino acids: CASSHPGRVYEQYF. This sequence joins TRBV6-4 and TRBJ2-7; possible D gene TRBD1, 5 bases. Per the germline V gene, CDR1 is MRHNA and CDR2 is SNTAGT. This CDR3 has 14 amino acids. Trimming shortened V by 8 bases and J by 4 bases, and 18 bases separated the two germline ends.

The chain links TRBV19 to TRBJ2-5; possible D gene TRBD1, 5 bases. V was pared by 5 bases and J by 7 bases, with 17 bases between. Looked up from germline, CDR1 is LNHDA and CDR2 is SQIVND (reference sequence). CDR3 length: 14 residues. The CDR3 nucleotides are TGTGCCAGTAGTTTTCTGACAGAGCCAAGGACCCAGTACTTC. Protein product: CASSFLTEPRTQYF.

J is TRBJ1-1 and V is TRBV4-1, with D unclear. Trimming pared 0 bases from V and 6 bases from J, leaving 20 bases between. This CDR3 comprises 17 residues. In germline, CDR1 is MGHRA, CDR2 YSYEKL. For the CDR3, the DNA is TGCGCCAGCAGCCAAGAGATATCGAGCCCCCCAAACGCTGAAGCTTTCTTT. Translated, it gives CASSQEISSPPNAEAFF.

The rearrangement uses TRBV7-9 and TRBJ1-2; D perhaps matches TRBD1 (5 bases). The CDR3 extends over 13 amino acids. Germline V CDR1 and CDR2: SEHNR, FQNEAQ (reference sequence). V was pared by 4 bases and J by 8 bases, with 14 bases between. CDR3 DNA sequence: TGTGCCAGCAGCTCGGCGGGGGAGGAAGGCTACACCTTC. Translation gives CASSSAGEEGYTF.

In DNA, the CDR3 is TGCGCCAGCTCCTTAGGGACAGGGGCAGAGACCCAGTACTTC. It encodes CASSLGTGAETQYF. The chain employs TRBV4-3 and TRBJ2-5, with 10 positions matching TRBD1. The CDR3 totals 14 residues. J was trimmed by 4 bases and V by 8 bases; bases with no gene match: 7. Germline CDR1 is LGHNA and CDR2 is YSLEER.

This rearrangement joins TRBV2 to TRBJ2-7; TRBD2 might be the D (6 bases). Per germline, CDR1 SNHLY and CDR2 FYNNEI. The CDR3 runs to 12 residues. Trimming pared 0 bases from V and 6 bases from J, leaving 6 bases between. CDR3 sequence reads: CASSEAGGEQYV. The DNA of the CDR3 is TGTGCCAGCAGTGAAGCCGGGGGCGAGCAGTACGTC.

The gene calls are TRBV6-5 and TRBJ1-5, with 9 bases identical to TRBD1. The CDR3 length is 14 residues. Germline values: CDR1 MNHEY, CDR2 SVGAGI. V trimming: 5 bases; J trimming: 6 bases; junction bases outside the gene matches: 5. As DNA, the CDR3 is TGTGCCAGCAGTCAAACAGGGGGCGGTCAGCCCCAGCATTTT. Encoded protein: CASSQTGGGQPQHF.

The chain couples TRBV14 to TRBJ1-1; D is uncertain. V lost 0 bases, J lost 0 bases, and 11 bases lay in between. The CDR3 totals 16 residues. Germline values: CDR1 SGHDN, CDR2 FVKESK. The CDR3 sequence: CASSQELIGVNTEAFF. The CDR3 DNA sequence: TGTGCCAGCAGCCAAGAATTGATCGGTGTGAACACTGAAGCTTTCTTT.

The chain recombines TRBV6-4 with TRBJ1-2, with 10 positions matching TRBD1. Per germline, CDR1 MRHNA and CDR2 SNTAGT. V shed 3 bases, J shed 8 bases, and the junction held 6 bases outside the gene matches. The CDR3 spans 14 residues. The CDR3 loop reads CASSETDRGRGYTF. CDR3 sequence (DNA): TGTGCCAGCAGTGAGACTGACAGGGGGCGAGGCTACACCTTC.

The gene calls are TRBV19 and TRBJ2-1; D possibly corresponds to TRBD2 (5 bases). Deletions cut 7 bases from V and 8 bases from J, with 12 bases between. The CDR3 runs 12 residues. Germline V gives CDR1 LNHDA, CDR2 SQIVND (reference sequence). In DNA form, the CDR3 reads TGTGCCAGTAAAACTCGAGGGTATGAGCAGTTCTTC. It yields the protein CASKTRGYEQFF.

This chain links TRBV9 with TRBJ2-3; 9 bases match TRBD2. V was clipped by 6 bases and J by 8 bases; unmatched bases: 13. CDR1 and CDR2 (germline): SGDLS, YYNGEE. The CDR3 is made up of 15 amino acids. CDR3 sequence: CASTLGGGAHGTQYF. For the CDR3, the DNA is TGTGCCAGCACCTTAGGCGGGGGGGCACATGGTACGCAGTATTTT. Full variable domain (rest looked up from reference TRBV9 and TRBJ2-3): DSGVTQTPKHLITATGQRVTLRCSPRSGDLSVYWYQQSLDQGLQFLIQYYNGEERAKGNILERFSAQQFPDLHSELNLSSLELGDSALYFCASTLGGGAHGTQYFGPGTRLTVL.

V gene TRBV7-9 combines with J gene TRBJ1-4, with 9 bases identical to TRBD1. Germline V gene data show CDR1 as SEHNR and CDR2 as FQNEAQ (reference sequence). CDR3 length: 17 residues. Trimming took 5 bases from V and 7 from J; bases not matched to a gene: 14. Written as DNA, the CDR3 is TGTGCCAGCAGCCGTTACTTAACAGGGGGCCATGGTGAAAAACTGTTTTTT. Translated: CASSRYLTGGHGEKLFF.

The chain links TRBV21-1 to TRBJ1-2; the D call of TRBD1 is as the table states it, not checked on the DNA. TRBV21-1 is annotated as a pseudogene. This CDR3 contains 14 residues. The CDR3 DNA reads TGTGCCAGCAGCAAAGTTGTCCCCCCAGGGAATAACACCTTC. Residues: CASSKVVPPGNNTF.

CDR3 sequence: CASSGTGDSNQPQHF. In DNA, the CDR3 is TGTGCCAGCAGTGGCACAGGGGATAGCAATCAGCCCCAGCATTTT. The rearrangement joins TRBV6-2 or TRBV6-3 to TRBJ1-5; TRBD1 matches 7 bases. The length of the CDR3 is 15 residues. With V trimmed by 5 bases and J by 0 bases, 4 bases remained unmatched. Germline V lookup: CDR1 MNHEY, CDR2 SVGEGT.

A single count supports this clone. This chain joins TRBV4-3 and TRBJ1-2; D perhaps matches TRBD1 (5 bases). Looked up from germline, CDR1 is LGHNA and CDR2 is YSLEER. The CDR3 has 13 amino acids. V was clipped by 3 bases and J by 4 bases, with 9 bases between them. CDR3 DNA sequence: TGCGCCAGCAGCCAGGGGCTCGGCTATGGCTACACCTTC. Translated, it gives CASSQGLGYGYTF.

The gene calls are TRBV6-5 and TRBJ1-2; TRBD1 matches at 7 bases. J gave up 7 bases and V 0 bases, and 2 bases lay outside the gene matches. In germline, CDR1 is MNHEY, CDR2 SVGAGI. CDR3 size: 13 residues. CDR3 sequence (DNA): TGTGCCAGCAGTTACTCGACAGGGAGTGGCTACACCTTC. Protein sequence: CASSYSTGSGYTF.

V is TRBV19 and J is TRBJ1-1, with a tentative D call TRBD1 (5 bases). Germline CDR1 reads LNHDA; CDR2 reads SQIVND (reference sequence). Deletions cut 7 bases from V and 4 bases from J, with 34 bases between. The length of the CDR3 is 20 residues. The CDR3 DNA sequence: TGTGCCAGTACCCAAAAGATAAAGGGGCAGAGGACTACCGGGACCACTGAAGCTTTCTTT. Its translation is CASTQKIKGQRTTGTTEAFF.

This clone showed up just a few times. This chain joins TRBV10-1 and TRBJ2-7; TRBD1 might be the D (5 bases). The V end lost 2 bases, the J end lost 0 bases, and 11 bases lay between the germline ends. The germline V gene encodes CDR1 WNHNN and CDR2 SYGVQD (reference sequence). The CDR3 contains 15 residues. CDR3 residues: CASSEEVGASYEQYV. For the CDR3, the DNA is TGCGCCAGCAGTGAGGAGGTAGGGGCCTCCTACGAGCAGTACGTC.